This T cell receptor beta chain is from a study of T cell responses to AZD1222 COVID-19 vaccine. TCRdb's copy holds only in-frame clones and misses some; the assay was immunoSEQ multiplex PCR. The sample records some 170,000 clones, approximately 92% being singletons. The V gene lost 0 bases and the J gene lost 9 bases, with 5 bases spanning the gap. This CDR3 is 11 amino acids long. Germline V lookup: CDR1 DFQATT, CDR2 SNEGSKA (reference sequence). The sequences come from peripheral blood, collected 28 days after the second dose of the MenACWY control vaccine. The chain recombines TRBV20-1 with TRBJ1-4; D call uncertain. The clonotype comes from an adult who received the MenACWY meningococcal vaccine as a control. CDR3 sequence: CSAREDKKLFF. In nucleotides, the CDR3 is TGCAGTGCTAGAGAAGATAAAAAACTGTTTTTT.